This TCR beta chain is drawn from a study of blood T cell repertoires in COVID-19. The assay was immunoSEQ multiplex PCR, and TCRdb's table has in-frame clones only and misses some. This sample has 200,000 or so clones, with about 81% found just once. Germline loops: CDR1 SGHTA, CDR2 FQGNSA. The CDR3 has 15 amino acids. V gave up 3 bases and J gave up 2 bases; unmatched junction bases: 2. The J gene is TRBJ1-5, the V gene TRBV7-2, with 9 bases identical to TRBD1. The source material was peripheral blood. The receptor was isolated from a man aged 25 to 40 with active or convalescent COVID-19. The CDR3 DNA reads as TGTGCCAGCAGCTTGACAGGGGGTGGCAATCAGCCCCAGCATTTT. The encoded protein is CASSLTGGGNQPQHF.